Following are 27 T cell receptor beta chains from one sample sequenced in a study of T cell repertoires in cytomegalovirus infection. TCRdb independently ran MiXCR on the reads; one entry per CDR3 protein. This sample has about a million distinct CDR3 sequences, with 30% to 40% found just once. The antigens for these receptors are not known. This specimen consisted of cultured CD8+ T cells from PBMCs, obtained from culture after CMV antigen stimulation. These receptors all come from a human donor in good health (CMV status not recorded). Some clones in this sample may be carry-over from other donors' samples.

This clonotype turned up a few times. V and J are TRBV6-1 and TRBJ2-1, with a weak D call TRBD1 (6 bases). The CDR3 totals 13 residues. CDR1 is MNHNS and CDR2 is SASEGT in the germline V gene. The V end was cut by 2 bases, the J end by 6 bases, with 8 bases between. Here the CDR3 reads CASSEMGANEQFF. The CDR3 bases are TGTGCCAGCAGTGAAATGGGGGCCAATGAGCAGTTCTTC.

This clonotype has more than one count but fewer than ten. The V gene is TRBV14, the J gene TRBJ2-3; tentative D call: TRBD2 (6 bases). Germline loops: CDR1 SGHDN, CDR2 FVKESK. V was clipped by 0 bases and J by 4 bases, with 11 bases between them. This CDR3 comprises 15 residues. CDR3 nucleotide sequence: TGTGCCAGCAGCCAAGAAGGAGGGCGTGCAGATACGCAGTATTTT. Its protein product is CASSQEGGRADTQYF.

The V gene is TRBV7-9, the J gene TRBJ2-2, with D unresolved. V lost 5 bases and J lost 3, with 10 bases in between. The CDR3 is made up of 14 amino acids. Looked up from germline, CDR1 is SEHNR and CDR2 is FQNEAQ (reference sequence). The CDR3 DNA follows: TGTGCCAGCAGCCATGCGAGATACACCGGGGAGCTGTTTTTT. Its translation is CASSHARYTGELFF.

This clonotype came up many times. The rearrangement uses TRBV7-9 and TRBJ2-7; no reliable D call. This CDR3 comprises 17 residues. Germline CDR1 and CDR2: SEHNR and FQNEAQ (reference sequence). Trimming removed 4 bases from V and 3 bases from J, with 22 bases in between. The chain's CDR3 is CASSSYPDPNHVYEQYV. The CDR3 nucleotides are TGTGCCAGCAGCTCATACCCAGATCCTAATCACGTCTACGAGCAGTACGTC.

Ten or more counts support this clonotype. The rearrangement links TRBV7-2 to TRBJ2-7; D ambiguous. The germline V and J ends were trimmed by 5 bases and 6 bases, with 11 bases remaining between them. The germline CDR1 and CDR2 sequences are SGHTA and FQGNSA. This CDR3 spans 12 amino acids. CDR3 sequence: CASSPSKSEQYF. DNA of the CDR3: TGTGCCAGCAGCCCCTCGAAAAGCGAGCAGTACTTC.

This clonotype was picked up a small number of times. The gene calls are TRBV5-1 and TRBJ2-1; D is undetermined. V was shortened by 4 bases and J by 0 bases, with 14 bases between the two germline ends. The CDR3 length is 16 residues. CDR1 SGHRS and CDR2 YFSETQ come from the germline V gene. The CDR3 spells CASSPKDSSSYNEQFF. In nucleotides, the CDR3 is TGCGCCAGCAGCCCCAAGGATAGCAGCTCCTACAATGAGCAGTTCTTC.

This clonotype has a count of ten or more. The CDR3 spells CASSLGRDPNQPQHF. The CDR3 DNA is TGTGCCAGCAGCTTAGGCCGGGACCCCAATCAGCCCCAGCATTTT. This rearrangement joins TRBV7-2 to TRBJ1-5, with D possibly TRBD1 on 5 matching bases. The germline V gene has CDR1 SGHTA and CDR2 FQGNSA. The CDR3 extends over 15 amino acids. Trimming stripped 1 base from V and 3 bases from J, with 10 bases between.

The chain is built from TRBV5-1 and TRBJ2-7, with D perhaps matching TRBD1 (6 bases). From germline, CDR1 is SGHRS and CDR2 YFSETQ. With 0 bases removed from V and 3 bases from J, the gap between germline ends came to 16 bases. CDR3 length equals 16 residues. The CDR3 spells CASSLARQVTNYEQYF. In nucleotides, the CDR3 is TGCGCCAGCAGCTTGGCCCGACAGGTTACTAACTACGAGCAGTACTTC.

The chain combines TRBV4-1 with TRBJ1-1; D is uncertain. Trimming left V 0 bases short and J 6 bases short, with 14 bases between. The CDR3 has 15 amino acids. Germline lookup yields CDR1 MGHRA and CDR2 YSYEKL. The CDR3 DNA sequence: TGCGCCAGCAGCCAAGATCTGTCTGGTGGCCCTGAAGCTTTCTTT. It codes for CASSQDLSGGPEAFF.

This clonotype has a handful of counts. CDR3 in DNA: TGTGCCAGCAGACGAAACGACAACCAGGGCACAGATACGCAGTATTTT. As protein: CASRRNDNQGTDTQYF. V gene TRBV6-4 combines with J gene TRBJ2-3; D is unresolved. CDR1 is MRHNA, CDR2 SNTAGT, per germline. The ends were cut back, 6 bases at V and 1 base at J, with 17 bases in the middle. The CDR3 totals 16 residues.

This rearrangement joins TRBV6-2 or TRBV6-3 to TRBJ1-5, with no clear D. The CDR3 runs 12 residues. Trimming removed 5 bases at V and 4 bases at J, with 6 bases between. In germline, CDR1 is MNHEY, CDR2 SVGEGT. CDR3 loop: CASSEKNQPQHF. The CDR3 DNA reads as TGTGCCAGCAGTGAAAAAAATCAGCCCCAGCATTTT.

The sample holds many counts of this clonotype. This chain links TRBV19 with TRBJ2-6; D not certain. V lost 9 bases and J 1 base, leaving 13 bases between the germline ends. The CDR3 is 15 residues long. The germline gives CDR1 LNHDA, CDR2 SQIVND (reference sequence). The CDR3 DNA is TGTGCCAGCAGCCCCGGATTTTCTGGGGCCAACGTCCTGACTTTC. This codes for CASSPGFSGANVLTF.

This clonotype appeared a few times. The V gene is TRBV15, the J gene TRBJ2-1, with D tentatively TRBD2 (6 bases). Germline-derived CDR1 and CDR2 are LNHNV and YYDKDF (reference sequence). The CDR3 loop spans 15 amino acids. V was pared by 2 bases and J by 4 bases, with 12 bases between. The CDR3 region has the DNA TGTGCCACCAGCAGAAGCCGGGGGAATTACAATGAGCAGTTCTTC. Its protein product is CATSRSRGNYNEQFF.

This clonotype was detected many times. The V gene is TRBV12-3 or TRBV12-4, the J gene TRBJ2-7; D is ambiguous. With 5 bases removed from V and 0 bases from J, the gap between germline ends came to 14 bases. The CDR3 loop spans 15 amino acids. As DNA, the CDR3 is TGTGCCAGCAGTAAGCAGCCACTTAGCTCCTACGAGCAGTACTTC. Protein sequence: CASSKQPLSSYEQYF.

V usage is TRBV6-1 and J usage is TRBJ2-7; D gene ambiguous. V was clipped by 5 bases and J by 1 base, with 12 bases between them. CDR3 length: 14 residues. CDR1 and CDR2 (germline): MNHNS, SASEGT. The CDR3: CASSFQSGSYEQYV. For the CDR3, the DNA is TGTGCCAGCAGTTTCCAGAGTGGGTCCTACGAGCAGTACGTC.

This clonotype was detected only a few times. The rearrangement joins TRBV12-3 or TRBV12-4 to TRBJ1-1; the D gene is possibly TRBD1 (6 bases). The CDR3 extends over 14 amino acids. V was pared by 5 bases and J by 4 bases, with 14 bases between. The CDR3 region has the DNA TGTGCCAGCAGTCACACAGGGAGGATCACTGAAGCTTTCTTT. This sequence encodes CASSHTGRITEAFF.

The chain couples TRBV15 to TRBJ1-5, with a weak D call TRBD1 (5 bases). V was trimmed by 3 bases and J by 5 bases, leaving 11 bases between them. The CDR3 spans 14 residues. Germline CDR1 LNHNV, CDR2 YYDKDF (reference sequence). The CDR3 spells CATSSQGTDQPQHF. CDR3 sequence (DNA): TGTGCCACCAGCAGTCAGGGTACGGATCAGCCCCAGCATTTT.

With respect to this clonotype: A read error may account for a junction end that differs from germline. This chain joins TRBV4-1 and TRBJ2-7; 12 bases align to TRBD2. The germline gives CDR1 MGHRA, CDR2 YSYEKL. The CDR3 consists of 15 residues. CDR3 bases: TGTGCCAGCAGCCAAGAGACTAGCGGGGGCTACGAGCAGTACTTC. This gives the protein CASSQETSGGYEQYF.

This sequence joins TRBV20-1 and TRBJ2-1; TRBD2 agrees at 13 bases. The CDR3 has 15 amino acids. V shed 4 bases and J 4 bases; nucleotides not matched to a gene: 4. CDR1 is DFQATT, CDR2 SNEGSKA, per germline (reference sequence). Written as DNA, the CDR3 is TGCAGTGCTAACTGGGGACTAGCGGGGTACAATGAGCAGTTCTTC. Translated: CSANWGLAGYNEQFF.

The chain recombines TRBV6-1 with TRBJ1-5; TRBD1 agrees at 8 bases. This CDR3 contains 15 residues. The ends lost 8 bases at V and 0 bases at J; junction bases unmatched: 6. Germline V lookup: CDR1 MNHNS, CDR2 SASEGT. CDR3 protein: CASSDRGLSNQPQHF. The CDR3 region has the DNA TGTGCCAGCTCAGACAGGGGACTTAGCAATCAGCCCCAGCATTTT.

The chain employs TRBV7-2 and TRBJ1-2, with 9 bases fitting TRBD1. The germline V gene encodes CDR1 SGHTA and CDR2 FQGNSA. J lost 2 bases, V lost 1 base, and 2 bases had no gene match. The CDR3 has 15 residues. CDR3 DNA sequence: TGTGCCAGCAGCTTAGTAGGGACAGGGAACTATGGCTACACCTTC. It specifies CASSLVGTGNYGYTF.

CDR3 bases: TGTGCCAGCAGTCCCATAGCGGGGGCCCGTCGCTACGAGCAGTACGTC. This translates into CASSPIAGARRYEQYV. This chain joins TRBV6-2 or TRBV6-3 and TRBJ2-7; 9 positions agree with TRBD2. V lost 5 bases and J lost 3; bases outside the gene matches: 11. This CDR3 has 16 residues. Germline V lookup: CDR1 MNHEY, CDR2 SVGEGT.

The chain has TRBV6-2 or TRBV6-3 and TRBJ2-4; D is unresolved. Trimming removed 7 bases at V and 1 base at J, with 8 bases between. Per the germline V gene, CDR1 is MNHEY and CDR2 is SVGEGT. This CDR3 comprises 13 residues. In DNA form, the CDR3 reads TGTGCCAGCAAAGACCAGGCCAAAAACATTCAGTACTTC. It is translated as CASKDQAKNIQYF.

The chain is built from TRBV6-1 and TRBJ1-2, with 7 bases fitting TRBD1. Per germline, CDR1 MNHNS and CDR2 SASEGT. V dropped 2 bases and J dropped 4; count of bases not matched to a gene: 7. There are 15 residues in the CDR3. For the CDR3, the DNA is TGTGCCAGCAGTGAAAGCCGGGACAGTACCTATGGCTACACCTTC. Its translation: CASSESRDSTYGYTF.

This clonotype was picked up many times. The V and J genes are TRBV4-2 and TRBJ1-5, with D maybe TRBD1 (6 bases). CDR1 is LGHNA and CDR2 is YNFKEQ in the germline V gene. Trimming cost V 0 bases and J 6 bases, with 12 bases left between them. CDR3 length equals 15 residues. CDR3 in DNA: TGTGCCAGCAGCCAAGATTCGGGGGGCACTCAGCCCCAGCATTTT. Translating gives CASSQDSGGTQPQHF.

This clonotype was observed once. The chain uses TRBV12-3 or TRBV12-4 and TRBJ1-4; D unresolved. Trimming pared 5 bases from V and 6 bases from J, leaving 16 bases between. This CDR3 contains 15 residues. In DNA, the CDR3 is TGTGCCAGCAGTCCCCGGGAGGGCCTCGATGAAAAACTGTTTTTT. Translating gives CASSPREGLDEKLFF.

In its sample, this clonotype was seen many times. The CDR3 DNA is TGTGCCATCAGTGAAACTAGCGGGCCCCAAGAGACCCAGTACTTC. It translates to CAISETSGPQETQYF. The chain carries TRBV10-3 and TRBJ2-5, with TRBD2 matching over 9 bases. Looked up from germline, CDR1 is ENHRY and CDR2 is SYGVKD. CDR3 size: 15 residues. Unmatched junction bases numbered 3, after V lost 3 bases and J lost 1 base.